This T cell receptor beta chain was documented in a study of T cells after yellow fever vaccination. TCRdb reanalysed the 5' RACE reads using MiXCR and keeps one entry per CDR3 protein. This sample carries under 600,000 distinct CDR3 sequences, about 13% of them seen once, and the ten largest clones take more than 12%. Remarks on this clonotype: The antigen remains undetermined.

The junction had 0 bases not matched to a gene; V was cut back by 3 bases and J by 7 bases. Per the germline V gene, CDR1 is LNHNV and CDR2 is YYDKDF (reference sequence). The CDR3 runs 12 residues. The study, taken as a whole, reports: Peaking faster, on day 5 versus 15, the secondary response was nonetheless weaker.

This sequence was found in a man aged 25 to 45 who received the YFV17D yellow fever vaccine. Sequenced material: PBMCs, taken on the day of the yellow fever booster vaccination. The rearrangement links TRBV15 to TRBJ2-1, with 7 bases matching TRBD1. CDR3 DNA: TGTGCCACCAGCAGGACAGGGAATGAGCAGTTCTTC. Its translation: CATSRTGNEQFF.